The 16 T cell receptor beta chains below were found in one sample sequenced in a study of T cell changes during pregnancy in multiple sclerosis. Repertoires were generated with immunoSEQ multiplex PCR, while TCRdb's copy carries only in-frame clones and drops some. The table includes roughly 110,000 clones, around 90% detected once. Sequencing was performed on peripheral blood, taken after pregnancy. These receptors all stem from a female donor with multiple sclerosis, enrolled in a pregnancy study.

The chain couples TRBV29-1 to TRBJ2-1; D not certain. Trimming removed 7 bases from V and 1 base from J, with 8 bases in between. CDR1 and CDR2 (germline): SQVTM, ANQGSEA. The CDR3 length is 12 residues. CDR3 in DNA: TGCAGCGCTCGTTTTTCCTACAATGAGCAGTTCTTC. It encodes CSARFSYNEQFF.

This sequence joins TRBV10-3 and TRBJ2-6, with a possible D match to TRBD1 (6 bases). V was trimmed by 7 bases and J by 4 bases, leaving 17 bases between them. The CDR3 totals 16 residues. The germline gives CDR1 ENHRY, CDR2 SYGVKD. CDR3 sequence reads: CAINSPTGIGANVLTF. The DNA of the CDR3 is TGTGCCATCAACTCACCGACAGGAATCGGGGCCAACGTCCTGACTTTC.

This rearrangement joins TRBV19 to TRBJ1-5; TRBD1 agrees at 9 bases. The CDR3 is 14 amino acids. The germline V gene encodes CDR1 LNHDA and CDR2 SQIVND (reference sequence). V trimming: 7 bases; J trimming: 7 bases; junction bases outside the gene matches: 8. The CDR3 here is CASTSTGGRQPQHF. The DNA of the CDR3 is TGTGCCAGTACCTCGACAGGGGGTAGGCAGCCCCAGCATTTT. The full variable domain, in which reference TRBV19 and TRBJ1-5 provide the parts outside the CDR3, is DGGITQSPKYLFRKEGQNVTLSCEQNLNHDAMYWYRQDPGQGLRLIYYSQIVNDFQKGDIAEGYSVSREKKESFPLTVTSAQKNPTAFYLCASTSTGGRQPQHFGDGTRLSIL.

The chain is built from TRBV18 and TRBJ2-2; D possibly corresponds to TRBD1 (5 bases). The CDR3 length is 14 residues. Germline values: CDR1 KGHSH, CDR2 LQKENI. V lost 3 bases and J 6 bases, leaving 11 bases between the germline ends. CDR3 residues: CASSPSRVAGELFF. The CDR3 DNA reads TGTGCCAGCTCACCTTCCAGGGTGGCCGGGGAGCTGTTTTTT.

The chain links TRBV28 to TRBJ2-6; D is perhaps TRBD2 (7 bases). CDR1 and CDR2 from the germline V gene are MDHEN and SYDVKM. This CDR3 region has 18 residues. The V and J ends lost 8 bases and 0 bases respectively, with 20 bases between them. This CDR3 reads CASGGGPGLRSGANVLTF. The CDR3 DNA reads TGTGCCAGCGGGGGGGGGCCGGGGCTCCGCTCTGGGGCCAACGTCCTGACTTTC.

This clone was seen only once. The CDR3 nucleotides are TGCGCCAGCAGCCATAGGGTTGGGGAGGGAGAGACCCAGTACTTC. It encodes CASSHRVGEGETQYF. The chain is built from TRBV5-1 and TRBJ2-5; TRBD2 matches 7 bases. This CDR3 has 15 amino acids. With 4 bases clipped from V and 4 bases from J, the junction kept 10 bases outside the gene matches. Germline lookup yields CDR1 SGHRS and CDR2 YFSETQ.

A single count supports this clone. The rearrangement links TRBV4-1 to TRBJ1-1, with D maybe TRBD1 (5 bases). Germline CDR1 is MGHRA and CDR2 is YSYEKL. With 1 base removed from V and 5 bases from J, the gap between germline ends came to 17 bases. The CDR3 runs to 16 residues. The CDR3 spells CASSQGRGRGITEAFF. The CDR3 DNA follows: TGCGCCAGCAGCCAAGGCCGGGGACGGGGGATTACTGAAGCTTTCTTT.

This clone appeared once. This CDR3 reads CASSGSTIANTEAFF. For the CDR3, the DNA is TGTGCCAGCAGTGGCTCGACAATCGCGAACACTGAAGCTTTCTTT. The V call is TRBV6-1, the J call TRBJ1-1, with D hard to call. CDR1 and CDR2 (germline): MNHNS, SASEGT. This CDR3 has 15 amino acids. Between the trimmed V and J ends, which lost 4 bases and 1 base, there was a span of 13 bases.

The V gene is TRBV14, the J gene TRBJ2-2; a possible D gene is TRBD1 (6 bases). Trimming left V 3 bases short and J 0 bases short, with 8 bases between. Germline lookup yields CDR1 SGHDN and CDR2 FVKESK. CDR3 length equals 15 residues. The CDR3: CASSHRGSNTGELFF. The CDR3 DNA is TGTGCCAGCAGCCACAGGGGTTCGAACACCGGGGAGCTGTTTTTT.

The V and J genes are TRBV19 and TRBJ1-5, with 8 nucleotides matching TRBD1. The CDR3 consists of 15 residues. With 4 bases clipped from V and 5 bases from J, the junction kept 7 bases outside the gene matches. Germline V gene sequence: CDR1 LNHDA, CDR2 SQIVND (reference sequence). CDR3 residues: CASSTVDRADQPQHF. The DNA of the CDR3 is TGTGCCAGTAGTACCGTGGACAGGGCCGATCAGCCCCAGCATTTT. The full variable domain, its missing parts supplied by reference TRBV19 and TRBJ1-5, is DGGITQSPKYLFRKEGQNVTLSCEQNLNHDAMYWYRQDPGQGLRLIYYSQIVNDFQKGDIAEGYSVSREKKESFPLTVTSAQKNPTAFYLCASSTVDRADQPQHFGDGTRLSIL.

The chain joins TRBV7-9 to TRBJ1-2; maybe TRBD1 (5 bases). The V and J ends lost 3 bases and 7 bases respectively, with 12 bases between them. CDR3 length: 13 residues. Germline V lookup: CDR1 SEHNR, CDR2 FQNEAQ (reference sequence). CDR3 DNA: TGTGCCAGCAGCTTCCCTGACCAGGGTGGCTACACCTTC. Its translation: CASSFPDQGGYTF.

This clone appeared a single time. This chain joins TRBV7-9 and TRBJ2-5; 7 bases align to TRBD2. CDR1 is SEHNR and CDR2 is FQNEAQ in the germline V gene (reference sequence). The J segment lost 5 bases and the V segment lost 3 bases, leaving 9 bases of the junction unmatched. The CDR3 sequence is 15 residues long. DNA for the CDR3: TGTGCCAGCAGCTTGACCAGCGGGGTAGGGGAGACCCAGTACTTC. Translating gives CASSLTSGVGETQYF.

V gene TRBV28 combines with J gene TRBJ2-7, with D uncertain. The germline V gene encodes CDR1 MDHEN and CDR2 SYDVKM. V was cut by 1 base and J by 3 bases, with 13 bases left in between. The CDR3 runs 15 residues. The CDR3 loop reads CASSLSVGAGYEQYF. DNA of the CDR3: TGTGCCAGCAGTTTATCCGTCGGAGCCGGCTACGAGCAGTACTTC.

The chain joins TRBV7-8 to TRBJ1-2; D is ambiguous. V gave up 5 bases and J gave up 4 bases, with 14 bases separating them. Germline-derived CDR1 and CDR2 are SGHVS and FQNEAQ. CDR3 length: 14 amino acids. In DNA, the CDR3 is TGTGCCAGCAGCCCGAGGACCGGGATCTATGGCTACACCTTC. Amino acids: CASSPRTGIYGYTF. The full variable domain, completed using reference TRBV7-8 and TRBJ1-2, is GAGVSQSPRYKVAKRGQDVALRCDPISGHVSLFWYQQALGQGPEFLTYFQNEAQLDKSGLPSDRFFAERPEGSVSTLKIQRTQQEDSAVYLCASSPRTGIYGYTFGSGTRLTVV.

This chain uses TRBV30 with TRBJ1-2; 10 bases are a match to TRBD1. Unmatched junction bases numbered 7, after V lost 3 bases and J lost 3 bases. CDR1 GTSNPN and CDR2 SVGIG come from the germline V gene (reference sequence). There are 15 residues in the CDR3. Here the CDR3 reads CAWSLDRGLYYGYTF. For the CDR3, the DNA is TGTGCCTGGAGCCTTGACAGGGGGCTCTACTATGGCTACACCTTC.

The chain couples TRBV28 to TRBJ2-2, with 7 bases that match TRBD1. The CDR3 consists of 19 residues. Germline V gives CDR1 MDHEN, CDR2 SYDVKM. After removal of 3 bases from V and 3 bases from J, the junction contained 16 bases not matched to a gene. CDR3 sequence: CASSFFYSDRDSHTGELFF. Written as DNA, the CDR3 is TGTGCCAGCAGTTTCTTCTACTCAGATCGGGACAGTCACACCGGGGAGCTGTTTTTT.